This T cell receptor (beta chain) was captured by sequencing in a study of OX40 agonist ivuxolimab in advanced cancers. The CDR3 runs 14 residues. V lost 0 bases, J lost 2 bases, and 6 bases lay in between. The V gene's germline CDR1 is SGHDT and CDR2 YYEEEE. At cycle 4 day 1, cycle 7 day 1, and baseline, blood was sampled. This table comes from immunoSEQ multiplex PCR, and its TCRdb copy is limited to in-frame clones, with some not included. The sample gives some 66,000 clones, roughly 80% of which show up once; 1.6% is in the top ten. This clone was observed a handful of times. The source was CD4+ or CD8+ T cells sorted from blood, collected in a trial of the OX40 agonist ivuxolimab. The rearrangement joins TRBV5-6 to TRBJ1-5; TRBD1 might be the D (6 bases). The sequence came from an adult with an advanced solid tumor such as melanoma, head and neck, liver or kidney cancer. The CDR3 region has the DNA TGTGCCAGCAGCTTGGGGGGGCGCAATCAGCCCCAGCATTTT. As protein: CASSLGGRNQPQHF.